A single sample is the source of the 8 T cell receptor beta chains below, sequenced in a study of T cell repertoires in cytomegalovirus infection. MiXCR was run by TCRdb on the reads, yielding one entry per CDR3 protein. Among roughly 230,000 distinct CDR3 sequences listed, 22% were seen once. Sequencing was performed on CD8+ T cells from PBMCs. These TCRs come from a human donor in good health (CMV status not recorded). Some clones in this sample may be carry-over from other donors' samples.

This clonotype has at least ten counts. The rearrangement links TRBV7-8 to TRBJ1-3, with a tentative D call TRBD1 (6 bases). This CDR3 has 15 amino acids. Germline CDR1 and CDR2: SGHVS and FQNEAQ. V lost 6 bases, J lost 0 bases, and 12 bases lay in between. CDR3 residues: CASSWTAGSGNTIYF. CDR3 coding DNA: TGTGCCAGCAGTTGGACAGCAGGCTCTGGAAACACCATATATTTT.

The V call is TRBV11-2, the J call TRBJ2-2; tentative D call: TRBD2 (6 bases). Germline CDR1 reads SGHAT; CDR2 reads FQNNGV. This CDR3 spans 18 amino acids. The germline V and J ends were trimmed by 1 base and 7 bases, with 22 bases remaining between them. CDR3 amino acids: CASSLVVGGIGLSGELFF. The CDR3 DNA reads as TGTGCCAGCAGCTTAGTTGTAGGAGGGATTGGCCTCAGCGGGGAGCTGTTTTTT.

CDR3: CASSPILTQGEETQYF. CDR3 nucleotide sequence: TGTGCCAGCAGTCCCATATTGACCCAGGGGGAAGAGACCCAGTACTTC. V usage is TRBV28 and J usage is TRBJ2-5; the match to TRBD1 covers 7 bases. The germline V gene has CDR1 MDHEN and CDR2 SYDVKM. The CDR3 is made up of 16 amino acids. V was clipped by 5 bases and J by 3 bases; unmatched bases: 12.

This clonotype was observed a single time. The rearrangement links TRBV14 to TRBJ1-6; TRBD1 agrees at 9 bases. The germline V gene encodes CDR1 SGHDN and CDR2 FVKESK. V dropped 4 bases and J dropped 10; count of bases not matched to a gene: 5. This CDR3 spans 14 amino acids. Here the CDR3 DNA reads TGTGCCAGCAGCCCAACAGGGGGCCCATCACCCCTCCACTTT. It yields the protein CASSPTGGPSPLHF.

There are many counts of this clonotype. The chain uses TRBV28 and TRBJ2-1; TRBD1 or TRBD2 may be the D gene (5 bases each). This CDR3 is built from 17 residues. Germline V CDR1 and CDR2: MDHEN, SYDVKM. The ends were cut back, 3 bases at V and 6 bases at J, with 21 bases in the middle. The CDR3, as DNA: TGTGCCAGCAGTTTGAGCCAGGGTGAACCCACTAGCAATGAGCAGTTCTTC. It codes for CASSLSQGEPTSNEQFF.

Many counts were recorded for this clonotype. The chain carries TRBV28 and TRBJ1-2, with D possibly matching TRBD1 (5 bases). CDR3 length equals 15 residues. Trimming took off 9 bases at V and 1 base at J, with 18 bases between the two ends. CDR1 and CDR2 from the germline V gene are MDHEN and SYDVKM. The CDR3 sequence: CASVGLGDDNYGYTF. The CDR3 coding sequence is TGTGCCAGTGTGGGCCTAGGGGATGATAACTATGGCTACACCTTC.

This clonotype was recorded many times. This CDR3 is CASTPGTVQAGNTIYF. The CDR3 DNA is TGCGCCAGCACTCCGGGGACGGTCCAGGCTGGAAACACCATATATTTT. V gene TRBV4-1 combines with J gene TRBJ1-3; tentatively, D is TRBD1 (5 bases). With 7 bases removed from V and 2 bases from J, the gap between germline ends came to 18 bases. Looked up from germline, CDR1 is MGHRA and CDR2 is YSYEKL. The CDR3 is 16 amino acids.

V is TRBV28 and J is TRBJ2-7; 7 nucleotides agree with TRBD2. The CDR3 runs to 12 residues. In germline, CDR1 is MDHEN, CDR2 SYDVKM. V was pared by 7 bases and J by 1 base, with 1 base of the junction left unmatched. CDR3 protein: CASMGGSYEQYF. The CDR3, as DNA: TGTGCCAGCATGGGAGGGTCCTACGAGCAGTACTTC.